Sequencing of this T cell receptor beta chain was carried out in a study of identical twins. General observations from the study: One should note that invariant MAIT and iNKT cells could partly confound zero-insertion analyses.

This clonotype was detected ten times or more. Its antigen is not identified. The CDR3 is 15 residues long. A universal primer binding site was introduced by template switching. The final cDNA contained unique molecular identifiers. One entry per CDR3 protein results from TCRdb running MiXCR on the 5' RACE reads. Counted here are some 460,000 distinct CDR3 sequences, 13% to 15% occurring once; the ten biggest clones make up 0.4% to 0.55%. The same sample was also used in a study of yellow fever vaccine responses in identical twins. This second study notes: The T cell response to vaccination in identical twins was reportedly partly convergent and partly personalized.

Specimen: CD4+ T cells sorted from blood. This rearrangement joins TRBV21-1 to TRBJ2-7; the D call in the table, TRBD1, was not verified against the DNA. TRBV21-1 is given as a pseudogene. This sequence originates from a woman between 18 and 29 years old in good health. The CDR3 DNA sequence: TGTGCCAGCAGCAAAGGGACAGGGCCCCCCTACGAGCAGTACTTC. This sequence encodes CASSKGTGPPYEQYF.